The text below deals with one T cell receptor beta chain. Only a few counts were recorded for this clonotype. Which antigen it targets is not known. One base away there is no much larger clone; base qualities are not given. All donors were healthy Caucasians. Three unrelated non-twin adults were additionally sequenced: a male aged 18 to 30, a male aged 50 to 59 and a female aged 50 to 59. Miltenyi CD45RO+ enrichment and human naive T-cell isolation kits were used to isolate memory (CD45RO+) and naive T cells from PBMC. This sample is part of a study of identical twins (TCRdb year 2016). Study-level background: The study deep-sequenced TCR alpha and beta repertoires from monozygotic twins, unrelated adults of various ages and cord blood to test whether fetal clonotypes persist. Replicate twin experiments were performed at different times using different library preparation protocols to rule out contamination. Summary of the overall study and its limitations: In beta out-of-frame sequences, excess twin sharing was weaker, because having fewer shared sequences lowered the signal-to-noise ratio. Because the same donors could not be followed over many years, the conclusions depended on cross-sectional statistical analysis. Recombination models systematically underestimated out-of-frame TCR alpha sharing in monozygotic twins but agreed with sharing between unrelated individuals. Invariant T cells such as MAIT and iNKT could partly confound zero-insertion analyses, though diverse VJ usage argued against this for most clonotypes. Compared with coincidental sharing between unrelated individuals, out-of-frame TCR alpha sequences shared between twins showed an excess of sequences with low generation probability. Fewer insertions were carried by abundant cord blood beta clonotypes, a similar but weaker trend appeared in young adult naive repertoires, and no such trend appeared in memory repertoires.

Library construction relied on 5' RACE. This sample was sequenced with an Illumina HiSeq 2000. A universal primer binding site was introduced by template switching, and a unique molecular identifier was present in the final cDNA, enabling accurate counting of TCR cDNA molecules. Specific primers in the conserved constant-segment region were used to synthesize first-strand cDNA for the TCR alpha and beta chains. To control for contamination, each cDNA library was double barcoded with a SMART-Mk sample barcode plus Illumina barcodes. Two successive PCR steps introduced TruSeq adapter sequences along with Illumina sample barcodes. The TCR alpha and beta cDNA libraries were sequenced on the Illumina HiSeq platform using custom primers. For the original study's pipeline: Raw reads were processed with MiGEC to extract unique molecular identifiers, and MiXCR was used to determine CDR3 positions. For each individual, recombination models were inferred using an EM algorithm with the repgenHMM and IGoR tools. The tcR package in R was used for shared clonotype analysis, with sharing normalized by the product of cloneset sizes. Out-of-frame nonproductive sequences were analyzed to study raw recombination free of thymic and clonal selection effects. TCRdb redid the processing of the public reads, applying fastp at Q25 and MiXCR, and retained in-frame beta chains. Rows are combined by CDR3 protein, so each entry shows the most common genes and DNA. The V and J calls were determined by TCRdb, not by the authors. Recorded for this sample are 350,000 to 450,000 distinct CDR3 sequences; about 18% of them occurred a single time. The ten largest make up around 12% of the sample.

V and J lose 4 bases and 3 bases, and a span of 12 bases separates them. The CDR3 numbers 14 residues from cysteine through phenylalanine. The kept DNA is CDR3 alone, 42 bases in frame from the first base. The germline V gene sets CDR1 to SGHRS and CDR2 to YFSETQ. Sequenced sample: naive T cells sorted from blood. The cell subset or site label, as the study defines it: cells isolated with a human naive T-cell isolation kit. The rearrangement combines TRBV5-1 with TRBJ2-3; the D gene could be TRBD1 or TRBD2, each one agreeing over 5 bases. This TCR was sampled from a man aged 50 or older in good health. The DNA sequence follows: TGCGCCAGCAGCGACGGGGCGCAGACAGATACGCAGTATTTT. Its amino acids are CASSDGAQTDTQYF.